This is a list of T cell receptor beta chains from one sample in a study of blood T cell repertoires in COVID-19. Profiled with immunoSEQ multiplex PCR; TCRdb holds only in-frame clones, not every one. The sample has over 120,000 clones, about 86% seen once; the top ten hold 4%. The specimen sequenced was peripheral blood. The receptors derive from a woman in her fifties or sixties with acute or convalescent COVID-19. Each CDR3 is given with its conserved first and last residue. A D gene is named only where the DNA matches it firmly. Only some rows state a clone size, as once, few, many or a class for expanded clones.

>TRBV7-9|once|-|TRBJ1-2
CASSLGWQGYGYTF
TGTGCCAGCAGCTTAGGGTGGCAGGGCTATGGCTACACCTTC
>TRBV3-1/TRBV3-2|once|-|TRBJ1-2
CASSQEGRGVYGYTF
TGTGCCAGCAGCCAAGAGGGGAGGGGAGTGTATGGCTACACCTTC
>TRBV28|-|-|TRBJ1-1
CASRGLQGNTEAFF
TGTGCCAGCAGGGGCTTACAGGGGAACACTGAAGCTTTCTTT
>TRBV7-9|-|TRBD1|TRBJ1-2
CASSSSRDRGQGNYGYTF
TGTGCCAGCAGCTCGAGCCGGGACAGGGGCCAAGGAAACTATGGCTACACCTTC
>TRBV7-8|-|-|TRBJ2-1
CASSLMDSLDEQFF
TGTGCCAGCAGCTTAATGGATAGCCTGGATGAGCAGTTCTTC
>TRBV28|-|-|TRBJ2-7
CASTVQSSYEQYF
TGTGCCAGCACGGTACAGAGCTCCTACGAGCAGTACTTC
>TRBV6-5|-|-|TRBJ1-6
CASVDTHNSPLHF
TGTGCCAGCGTGGACACCCATAATTCACCCCTCCACTTT
>TRBV28|-|-|TRBJ2-1
CASSLRVTYNEQFF
TGTGCCAGCAGTTTACGGGTAACCTACAATGAGCAGTTCTTC
>TRBV6-6|-|TRBD1|TRBJ2-5
CASNRDRAGETQYF
TGTGCCAGCAACCGGGACAGGGCAGGGGAGACCCAGTACTTC
>TRBV6-5|few|-|TRBJ1-4
CASIDRDIPREKLFF
TGTGCCAGCATCGACCGGGACATCCCGAGGGAAAAACTGTTTTTT
>TRBV12-3/TRBV12-4|-|-|TRBJ2-7
CASSLSIKYEQYF
TGTGCCAGCAGTTTGAGTATCAAATACGAGCAGTACTTC
>TRBV9|-|-|TRBJ1-4
CASSVVPFGNEKLFF
TGTGCCAGCAGCGTAGTTCCCTTCGGTAATGAAAAACTGTTTTTT
>TRBV28|once|TRBD1|TRBJ1-2
CASRSGTGVGYTF
TGTGCCAGCAGGTCCGGGACAGGGGTTGGCTACACCTTC
>TRBV11-1|-|TRBD2|TRBJ2-7
CASSSSSGRGEEQYF
TGTGCCAGCAGCTCGTCTAGCGGGAGAGGGGAAGAGCAGTACTTC
>TRBV10-3|-|TRBD2|TRBJ2-1
CAISGLAGEYNEQFF
TGTGCCATCAGCGGACTAGCGGGAGAATACAATGAGCAGTTCTTC
>TRBV28|-|-|TRBJ1-2
CASSLSRQGRDYTF
TGTGCCAGCAGTTTATCCCGGCAGGGAAGGGACTACACCTTC
>TRBV4-3|-|-|TRBJ1-2
CASSQARMSPWYGYTF
TGCGCCAGCAGCCAAGCGAGGATGAGCCCGTGGTATGGCTACACCTTC
>TRBV9|few|-|TRBJ2-7
CASSVDPRGAEQYF
TGTGCCAGCAGCGTAGATCCACGGGGGGCCGAGCAGTACTTC
>TRBV27|-|-|TRBJ1-6
CASSPTTGARNSPLHF
TGTGCCAGCAGTCCGACGACAGGCGCCAGAAATTCACCCCTCCACTTT
>TRBV9|few|TRBD1|TRBJ1-3
CASSGQGGIPGNTIYF
TGTGCCAGCAGCGGACAGGGAGGAATTCCTGGAAACACCATATATTTT
>TRBV6-5|-|-|TRBJ2-5
CASSKQGPLETQYF
TGTGCCAGCAGTAAACAGGGTCCTTTAGAAACCCAGTACTTC
>TRBV6-5|-|-|TRBJ1-3
CASRGQKSSGNTIYF
TGTGCCAGCAGAGGACAGAAGAGCTCTGGAAACACCATATATTTT
>TRBV9|once|-|TRBJ2-2
CASSLGKTNTGELFF
TGTGCCAGCAGCCTCGGGAAAACGAACACCGGGGAGCTGTTTTTT
>TRBV6-5|once|TRBD1|TRBJ2-2
CASSRDRSTGELFF
TGTGCCAGCAGTAGGGACAGATCCACCGGGGAGCTGTTTTTT
>TRBV7-3|few|-|TRBJ1-3
CASSPTSGGSGNTIYF
TGTGCCAGCAGCCCAACTTCGGGGGGCTCCGGAAACACCATATATTTT
>TRBV15|-|-|TRBJ1-2
CATSRVPRRGYGYTF
TGTGCCACCAGCAGAGTTCCCCGACGGGGGTATGGCTACACCTTC
>TRBV5-1|-|-|TRBJ2-3
CASSSGVADSTDTQYF
TGCGCCAGCAGCTCTGGGGTAGCGGATTCCACAGATACGCAGTATTTT
>TRBV5-4|-|TRBD1|TRBJ2-7
CASSRRDRPSYEQYF
TGTGCCAGCAGCCGCCGGGACAGGCCATCCTACGAGCAGTACTTC
>TRBV24-1|-|TRBD1|TRBJ2-6
CATSAPLGTGPLGSGANVLTF
TGTGCCACCAGTGCACCGCTCGGGACAGGACCTCTAGGGTCTGGGGCCAACGTCCTGACTTTC
>TRBV5-4|-|TRBD2|TRBJ2-1
CASSLASGTGYNEQFF
TGTGCCAGCAGCTTGGCCAGCGGGACGGGCTACAATGAGCAGTTCTTC
>TRBV10-3|-|-|TRBJ2-7
CATGEQGYEQYF
TGTGCCACTGGGGAACAGGGCTACGAGCAGTACTTC
>TRBV2|few|-|TRBJ1-5
CASRVGTSEPQHF
TGTGCCAGCAGGGTCGGGACATCAGAACCCCAGCATTTT
>TRBV12-5|few|TRBD1|TRBJ1-2
CASGLVLGDRTNLNYGYTF
TGTGCTAGTGGTTTGGTACTAGGGGACAGGACGAATCTTAACTATGGCTACACCTTC
>TRBV9|-|TRBD1|TRBJ1-1
CASSPQGEGTEAFF
TGTGCCAGCAGCCCACAGGGGGAGGGCACTGAAGCTTTCTTT
>TRBV5-5|-|-|TRBJ2-7
CASSTRQISAGEQYF
TGTGCCAGCAGCACCAGACAGATCTCCGCAGGGGAGCAGTACTTC
>TRBV3-1/TRBV3-2|-|TRBD1|TRBJ1-2
CASSAGGAYGYTF
TGTGCCAGCAGTGCAGGGGGCGCTTATGGCTACACCTTC
>TRBV30|-|-|TRBJ2-7
CAWRDSYEQYF
TGTGCCTGGAGAGACAGTTACGAGCAGTACTTC
>TRBV27|-|TRBD2|TRBJ2-7
CASSSLAGVTREQYF
TGTGCCAGCAGTTCTCTAGCGGGAGTGACTAGAGAGCAGTACTTC
>TRBV6-5|-|TRBD1|TRBJ2-1
CASSWDRGRYNEQFF
TGTGCCAGCAGTTGGGACAGGGGGAGGTACAATGAGCAGTTCTTC